A single sample gave rise to the 20 T cell receptor beta chains below, sequenced in a study of regulatory T cells in long-lasting Graves disease. Described time point: persistent/refractory GD, antithyroid drugs over 5 years with positive TRAb. Extracted PBMC RNA gave rise to the TCR library. Arm-PCR of CDR3 regions with iRepertoire HTBI primers generated TCR beta libraries. TCRdb re-derived calls from the multiplex PCR reads in MiXCR, one entry per CDR3 protein. Counted here are approximately 400,000 distinct CDR3 sequences, less than 25% occurring once; the ten biggest clones make up roughly 26%. The sample in question was peripheral blood mononuclear cells (PBMCs), obtained when the disease was refractory, from a patient treated with antithyroid drugs. These receptor sequences come from a female donor with Graves disease.

This clonotype has ten or more counts. The chain combines TRBV29-1 with TRBJ2-5; the match to TRBD2 covers 8 bases. This CDR3 is 14 amino acids long. V lost 3 bases to trimming and J lost 3 bases; unmatched junction nucleotides: 6. Germline V gene sequence: CDR1 SQVTM, CDR2 ANQGSEA. The CDR3 DNA reads TGCAGCGTTGAGGGAGCGGGAGTCAAAGAGACCCAGTACTTC. Protein: CSVEGAGVKETQYF.

This sequence joins TRBV7-6 and TRBJ2-2; no reliable D call. Trimming left V 5 bases short and J 1 base short, with 11 bases between. The CDR3 length is 15 residues. Looked up from germline, CDR1 is SGHVS and CDR2 is FNYEAQ. CDR3 region: CASSPMAGNTGELFF. CDR3 coding DNA: TGTGCCAGCAGCCCGATGGCTGGGAACACCGGGGAGCTGTTTTTT.

The gene calls are TRBV29-1 and TRBJ2-2; D unclear. This CDR3 is built from 15 residues. V lost 6 bases and J 4 bases, leaving 18 bases between the germline ends. CDR1 SQVTM and CDR2 ANQGSEA come from the germline V gene. In nucleotides, the CDR3 is TGCAGCGTCGAACCTTTGACACAAACCACCGGGGAGCTGTTTTTT. Translating gives CSVEPLTQTTGELFF.

V is TRBV19 and J is TRBJ1-1, with D maybe TRBD1 (6 bases). The V and J ends lost 3 bases and 1 base respectively, with 9 bases between them. CDR3 size: 14 residues. In germline, CDR1 is LNHDA, CDR2 SQIVND (reference sequence). The CDR3 sequence: CASSIGGPNTEAFF. The CDR3 coding sequence is TGTGCCAGTAGTATCGGGGGGCCGAACACTGAAGCTTTCTTT.

V usage is TRBV13 and J usage is TRBJ2-3; TRBD1 is a possible D gene (5 bases). The CDR3 runs to 14 residues. Germline V gene sequence: CDR1 PRHDT, CDR2 FYEKMQ (reference sequence). Trimming stripped 4 bases from V and 2 bases from J, with 10 bases between. The CDR3 coding sequence is TGTGCCAGCAGCTCCAGACAGTCCACAGATACGCAGTATTTT. This sequence encodes CASSSRQSTDTQYF.

The chain joins TRBV18 to TRBJ2-7, with D unclear. Germline values: CDR1 KGHSH, CDR2 LQKENI. This CDR3 has 12 amino acids. V was trimmed by 2 bases and J by 3 bases, leaving 5 bases between them. CDR3 coding DNA: TGTGCCAGCTCACCAACGATCTACGAGCAGTACTTC. It is translated as CASSPTIYEQYF.

This clonotype has a count of ten or more. The chain combines TRBV6-1 with TRBJ2-5; D remains ambiguous. The V and J ends lost 4 bases and 1 base respectively, with 10 bases between them. The CDR3 is 14 residues long. Germline assignment: CDR1 MNHNS and CDR2 SASEGT. The CDR3 bases are TGTGCCAGCAGTGTGGCACTAACCCAAGAGACCCAGTACTTC. Its translation: CASSVALTQETQYF.

This clonotype has only a few counts. CDR3 protein: CAWSVPGGRELFF. The CDR3 coding sequence is TGTGCCTGGAGTGTCCCGGGGGGCAGGGAGCTGTTTTTT. The genes are TRBV30 and TRBJ2-2, with D tentatively TRBD2 (7 bases). With 0 bases removed from V and 9 bases from J, the gap between germline ends came to 11 bases. Germline assignment: CDR1 GTSNPN and CDR2 SVGIG (reference sequence). CDR3 length equals 13 residues.

The rearrangement links TRBV29-1 to TRBJ2-5, with TRBD2 identical over 11 bases. The length of the CDR3 is 14 residues. Germline lookup yields CDR1 SQVTM and CDR2 ANQGSEA. The junction had 8 bases not matched to a gene; V was cut back by 6 bases and J by 5 bases. Here the CDR3 reads CSVLAGGVGETQYF. In nucleotides, the CDR3 is TGCAGCGTCCTAGCGGGAGGAGTCGGGGAGACCCAGTACTTC.

CDR3: CSVRKLAGANTGELFF. The CDR3 DNA reads TGCAGCGTTCGTAAACTAGCGGGAGCGAACACCGGGGAGCTGTTTTTT. The genes are TRBV29-1 and TRBJ2-2, with 11 bases fitting TRBD2. Per the germline V gene, CDR1 is SQVTM and CDR2 is ANQGSEA. V was clipped by 5 bases and J by 0 bases; unmatched bases: 5. The CDR3 covers 16 residues.

This clonotype was seen more than once but under ten times. The chain carries TRBV3-1 and TRBJ1-6, with D tentatively TRBD1 (6 bases). V lost 10 bases, J lost 9 bases, and 19 bases lay in between. The CDR3 contains 14 residues. CDR1 and CDR2 (germline): LGHDT, YNNKEL (reference sequence). CDR3 bases: TGTGCCAATGAGAACAGGGCTGGCATTTCACCCCTCCACTTT. It translates to CANENRAGISPLHF.

The chain is built from TRBV20-1 and TRBJ2-1, with 7 nucleotides matching TRBD1. This CDR3 region has 15 residues. Germline-derived CDR1 and CDR2 are DFQATT and SNEGSKA (reference sequence). J gave up 4 bases and V 8 bases, and 14 bases lay outside the gene matches. The DNA for the CDR3 is TGCAGTTTCTCCTCAGGGGGAAGTGGGTACAATGAGCAGTTCTTC. This translates into CSFSSGGSGYNEQFF.

About this clonotype itself: At one end, the junction sequence differs from germline, possibly due to a read error. The chain links TRBV20-1 to TRBJ2-7; D is unresolved. CDR1 is DFQATT, CDR2 SNEGSKA, per germline (reference sequence). This CDR3 has 15 residues. DNA for the CDR3: TGCAGTGCTGGAGATATGCCAGTGTGGGCTAACGAGCAGTACTTC. Translation gives CSAGDMPVWANEQYF.

This clonotype was detected only a few times. CDR3 coding DNA: TGTGCCACCAGCAGAGTCAGAGAGACAGCACCCGGGGAGCTGTTTTTT. This encodes CATSRVRETAPGELFF. This chain links TRBV15 with TRBJ2-2, with a tentative D call TRBD1 (5 bases). The length of the CDR3 is 16 residues. CDR1 and CDR2 (germline): LNHNV, YYDKDF (reference sequence). The V end lost 1 base, the J end lost 6 bases, and 15 bases lay between the germline ends.

A note on this clonotype: This may come from a read error, since a much larger clone is one base off. The chain recombines TRBV5-1 with TRBJ1-1; D uncertain. CDR1 and CDR2 from the germline V gene are SGHRS and YFSETQ. This CDR3 is 15 amino acids long. Here the CDR3 DNA reads TGTGCCGGCAGCTTAGGCGGTCGGCGGAACACTGAAGCTTTCTTT. As protein: CAGSLGGRRNTEAFF.

The sample holds a few counts of this clonotype. This chain joins TRBV29-1 and TRBJ1-2, with TRBD1 matching 9 bases. V lost 4 bases, J lost 5 bases, and 17 bases stayed unmatched. The CDR3 runs to 17 residues. Germline CDR1 reads SQVTM; CDR2 reads ANQGSEA. The CDR3, as DNA: TGCAGCGTTGTCAGTTTCGGTGGGACAGGGAGGGGTTATGGCTACACCTTC. Amino acids: CSVVSFGGTGRGYGYTF.

This clonotype was seen many times. The chain employs TRBV15 and TRBJ1-2, with TRBD1 identical over 7 bases. J lost 4 bases, V lost 0 bases, and 5 bases had no gene match. The CDR3 is 15 amino acids. Germline lookup yields CDR1 LNHNV and CDR2 YYDKDF (reference sequence). The CDR3 here is CATSRDPGTAYGYTF. For the CDR3, the DNA is TGTGCCACCAGCAGAGATCCTGGGACAGCCTATGGCTACACCTTC.

V gene TRBV28 combines with J gene TRBJ2-3; 8 positions agree with TRBD2. The CDR3 has 15 residues. J was trimmed by 1 base and V by 6 bases; bases with no gene match: 6. Germline CDR1 is MDHEN and CDR2 is SYDVKM. The CDR3 DNA is TGTGCCAGCAGGATCCAACTAGCGGGCACAGATACGCAGTATTTT. It yields the protein CASRIQLAGTDTQYF.

Concerning this clonotype itself: This could be a read error, since a much larger clone is one nucleotide away. The chain carries TRBV28 and TRBJ1-2; tentative D call: TRBD1 (5 bases). In germline, CDR1 is MDHEN, CDR2 SYDVKM. The CDR3 sequence is 14 residues long. For the CDR3, the DNA is TGTGCCAGCAGTTTTCATGGGGGGAACTATGGCCACACCTTC. This gives the protein CASSFHGGNYGHTF.

The genes are TRBV10-2 and TRBJ1-3; D uncertain. This CDR3 has 13 amino acids. Trimming removed 2 bases from V and 5 bases from J, with 7 bases in between. Germline CDR1 and CDR2: WSHSY and SAAADI. CDR3 region: CASSEQLRNTIYF. In nucleotides, the CDR3 is TGCGCCAGCAGTGAGCAACTTAGAAACACCATATATTTT.